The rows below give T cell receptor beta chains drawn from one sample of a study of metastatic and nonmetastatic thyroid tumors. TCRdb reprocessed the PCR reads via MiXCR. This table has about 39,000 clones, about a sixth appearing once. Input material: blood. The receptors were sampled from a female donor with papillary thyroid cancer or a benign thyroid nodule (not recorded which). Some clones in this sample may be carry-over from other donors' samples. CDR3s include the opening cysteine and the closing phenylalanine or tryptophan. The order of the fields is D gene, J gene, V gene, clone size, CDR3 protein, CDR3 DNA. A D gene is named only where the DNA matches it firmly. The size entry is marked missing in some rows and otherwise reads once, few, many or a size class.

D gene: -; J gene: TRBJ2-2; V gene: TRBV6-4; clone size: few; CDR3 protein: CASSDSIRQQRTGELFF; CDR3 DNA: TGTGCCAGTAGTGACTCGATTCGCCAACAGCGCACCGGGGAGCTGTTTTTT
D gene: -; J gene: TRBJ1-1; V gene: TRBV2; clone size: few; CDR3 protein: CASSWSLLTEAFF; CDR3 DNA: TGTGCCAGCAGTTGGTCCCTACTCACTGAAGCTTTCTTT
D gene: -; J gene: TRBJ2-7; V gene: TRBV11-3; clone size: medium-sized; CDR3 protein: CASSDYRAPYEQYF; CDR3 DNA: TGTGCCAGCAGCGACTACAGGGCTCCCTACGAGCAGTACTTC
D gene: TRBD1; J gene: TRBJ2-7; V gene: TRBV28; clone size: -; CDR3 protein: CASSSIPGQGAGYEQYF; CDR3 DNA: TGTGCCAGCAGTTCAATACCGGGACAGGGGGCAGGATACGAGCAGTACTTC
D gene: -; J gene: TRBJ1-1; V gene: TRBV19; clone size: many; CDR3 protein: CASSKRGAEGTEAFF; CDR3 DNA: TGTGCCAGTAGTAAACGGGGGGCTGAAGGCACTGAAGCTTTCTTT
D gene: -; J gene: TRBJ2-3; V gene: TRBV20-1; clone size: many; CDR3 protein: CSAGGGAAHTDTQYF; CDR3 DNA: TGCAGTGCCGGCGGTGGGGCGGCTCACACAGATACGCAGTATTTT
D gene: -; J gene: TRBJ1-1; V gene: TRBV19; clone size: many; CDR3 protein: CASSTGTNTEAFF; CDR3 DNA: TGTGCCAGTTCGACTGGAACTAACACTGAAGCTTTCTTT
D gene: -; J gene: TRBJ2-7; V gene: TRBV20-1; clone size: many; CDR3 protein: CSAVGGGNSYEQYF; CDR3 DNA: TGCAGTGCTGTGGGTGGCGGGAACTCCTACGAGCAGTACTTC
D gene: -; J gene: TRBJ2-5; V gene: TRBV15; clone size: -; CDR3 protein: CATSRDRGPEETQYF; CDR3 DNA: TGTGCCACCAGCAGAGATAGGGGTCCCGAGGAGACCCAGTACTTC
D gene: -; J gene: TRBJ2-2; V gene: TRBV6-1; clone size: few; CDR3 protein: CASSDTNTGDLFF; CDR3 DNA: TGTGCCAGCAGTGATACTAACACCGGGGATCTGTTTTTT
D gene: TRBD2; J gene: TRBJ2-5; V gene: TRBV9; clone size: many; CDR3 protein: CASSGTSEPQETQYF; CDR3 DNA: TGTGCCAGCAGCGGGACTAGCGAGCCACAAGAGACCCAGTACTTC
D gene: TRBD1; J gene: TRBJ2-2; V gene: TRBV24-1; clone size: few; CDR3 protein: CATGGVQGLGSGELFF; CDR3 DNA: TGTGCCACCGGAGGAGTACAGGGGCTTGGGAGCGGGGAGCTGTTTTTT
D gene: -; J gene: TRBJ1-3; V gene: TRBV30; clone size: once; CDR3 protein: CAWVRLWDAAGNTIYF; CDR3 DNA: TGTGCCTGGGTTCGGTTGTGGGATGCGGCTGGAAACACCATATATTTT
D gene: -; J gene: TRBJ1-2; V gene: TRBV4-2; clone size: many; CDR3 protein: CASSQDTGGAFGYTF; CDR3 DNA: TGTGCCAGCAGCCAAGATACGGGGGGCGCGTTTGGCTACACCTTC
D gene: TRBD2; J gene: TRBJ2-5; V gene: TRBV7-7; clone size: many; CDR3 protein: CASSRSGSEGETQYF; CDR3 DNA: TGTGCTAGCAGCAGAAGCGGGAGTGAGGGAGAGACCCAGTACTTC
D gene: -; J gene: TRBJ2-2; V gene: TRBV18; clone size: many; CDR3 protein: CASSPRDVNTGELFF; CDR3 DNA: TGTGCCAGCTCACCTCGCGACGTAAACACCGGGGAGCTGTTTTTT
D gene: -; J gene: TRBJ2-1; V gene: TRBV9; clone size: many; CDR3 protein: CASSVSSGVNNEQFF; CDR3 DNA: TGTGCCAGCAGCGTCTCTTCGGGGGTGAACAATGAGCAGTTCTTC
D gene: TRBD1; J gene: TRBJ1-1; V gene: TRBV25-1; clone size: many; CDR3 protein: CASGPGQRMNTEAFF; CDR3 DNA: TGTGCCAGCGGGCCGGGACAGCGCATGAACACTGAAGCTTTCTTT
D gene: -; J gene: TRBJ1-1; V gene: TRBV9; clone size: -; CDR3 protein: CASSFVQACTEAFF; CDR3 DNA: TGTGCCAGCAGCTTCGTACAGGCGTGTACTGAAGCTTTCTTT
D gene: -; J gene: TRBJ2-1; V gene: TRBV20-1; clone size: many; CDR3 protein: CSARDRYTYNEQFF; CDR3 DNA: TGCAGTGCTAGAGATCGGTACACATACAATGAGCAGTTCTTC
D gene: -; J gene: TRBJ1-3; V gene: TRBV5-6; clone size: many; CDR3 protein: CASSFGEILGNTIYF; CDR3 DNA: TGTGCCAGCAGCTTTGGGGAAATTCTCGGAAACACCATATATTTT
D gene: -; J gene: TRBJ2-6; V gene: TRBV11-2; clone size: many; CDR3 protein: CASSLLFSGANVLTF; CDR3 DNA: TGTGCCAGCAGCTTATTGTTCTCTGGGGCCAACGTCCTGACTTTC
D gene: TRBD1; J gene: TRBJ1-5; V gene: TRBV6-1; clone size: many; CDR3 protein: CASSLIGGRNQPQHF; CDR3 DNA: TGTGCCAGCAGTTTAATAGGGGGCCGCAATCAGCCCCAGCATTTT
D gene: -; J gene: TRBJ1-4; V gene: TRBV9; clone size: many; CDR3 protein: CASSERRGGGEKLFF; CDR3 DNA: TGTGCCAGCAGCGAACGCAGAGGTGGTGGCGAAAAACTGTTTTTT
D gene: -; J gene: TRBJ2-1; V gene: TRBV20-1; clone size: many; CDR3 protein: CSAEGVLTSLIGSSYNEQFF; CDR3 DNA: TGCAGTGCTGAGGGGGTATTGACTAGCTTAATTGGGTCCTCCTACAATGAGCAGTTCTTC
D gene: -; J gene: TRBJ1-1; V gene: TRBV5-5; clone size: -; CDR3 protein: CASSSGSGEVNTEDFF; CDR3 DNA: TGTGCCAGCAGCTCTGGGTCGGGGGAAGTAAACACTGAAGATTTCTTT
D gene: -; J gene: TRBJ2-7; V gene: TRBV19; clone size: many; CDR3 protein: CASKAGAGEHYEQYF; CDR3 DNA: TGTGCCAGTAAAGCTGGGGCAGGGGAGCACTACGAGCAGTACTTC
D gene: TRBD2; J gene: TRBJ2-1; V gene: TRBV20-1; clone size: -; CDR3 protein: CSLEGSSGDRRNEQFF; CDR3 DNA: TGCAGTCTCGAGGGGTCTAGCGGGGATCGCCGAAATGAGCAGTTCTTC
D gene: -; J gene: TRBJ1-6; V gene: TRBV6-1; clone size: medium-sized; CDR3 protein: CASGGVPFYNSPLHF; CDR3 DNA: TGTGCCAGCGGGGGAGTCCCGTTCTATAATTCACCCCTCCACTTT
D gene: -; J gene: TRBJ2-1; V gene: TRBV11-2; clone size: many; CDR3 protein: CASSLARLPYNEQFF; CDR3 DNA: TGTGCCAGCAGCTTAGCCCGCCTCCCCTACAATGAGCAGTTCTTC
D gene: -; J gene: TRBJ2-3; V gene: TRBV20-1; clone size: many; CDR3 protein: CSAEGGSAGPTDTQYF; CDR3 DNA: TGCAGTGCTGAGGGGGGATCAGCGGGACCCACAGATACGCAGTATTTT
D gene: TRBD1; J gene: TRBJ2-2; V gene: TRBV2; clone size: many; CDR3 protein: CASSRTGGTAGELFF; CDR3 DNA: TGTGCCAGCAGTAGGACAGGGGGGACGGCCGGGGAGCTGTTTTTT
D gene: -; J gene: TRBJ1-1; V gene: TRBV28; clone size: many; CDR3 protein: CASETVNTEAFF; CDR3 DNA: TGTGCCAGTGAGACAGTAAACACTGAAGCTTTCTTT
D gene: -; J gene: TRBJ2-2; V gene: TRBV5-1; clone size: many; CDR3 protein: CASSFRAVFF; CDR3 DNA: TGCGCCAGCAGCTTCCGGGCGGTGTTTTTT
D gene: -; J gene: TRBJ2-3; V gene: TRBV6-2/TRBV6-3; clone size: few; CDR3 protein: CAGSSLRIPADTQYF; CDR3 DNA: TGTGCCGGCAGTTCCTTACGGATCCCAGCAGATACGCAGTATTTT